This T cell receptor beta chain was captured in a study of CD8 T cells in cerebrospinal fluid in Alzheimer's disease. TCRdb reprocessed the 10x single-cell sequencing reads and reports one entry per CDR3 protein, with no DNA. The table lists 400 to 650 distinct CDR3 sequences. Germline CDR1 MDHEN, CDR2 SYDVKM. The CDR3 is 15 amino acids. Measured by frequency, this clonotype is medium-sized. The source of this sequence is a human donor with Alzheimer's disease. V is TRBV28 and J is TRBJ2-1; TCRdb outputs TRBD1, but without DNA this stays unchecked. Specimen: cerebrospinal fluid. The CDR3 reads CASSLRADWINEQFF.